The rows below give T cell receptor beta chains drawn from one sample of a study of cytomegalovirus exposure and HLA in healthy donors. Produced via immunoSEQ multiplex PCR; TCRdb's table is partial and in-frame only. This sample has about 130,000 clones, with 80% to 90% found just once. Material for sequencing was PBMCs. The receptor set was obtained from a woman aged 25-40 years in good health and CMV-seropositive. CDR3s include the opening cysteine and the closing phenylalanine or tryptophan. The D gene is left open where the match is weak. Size values are once, few and many counts, or a class for expanded clones, and some rows have none.

>NA|TRBJ1-3|TRBV2|TRBD1
CASRLTGGSGNTIYF
TGTGCCAGCAGATTAACAGGGGGATCTGGAAACACCATATATTTT
>NA|TRBJ1-2|TRBV4-1|NA
CASSQSEDFYGYTF
TGCGCCAGCAGCCAAAGCGAGGATTTCTATGGCTACACCTTC
>once|TRBJ2-7|TRBV6-1|TRBD1
CASRIGQGPSYEQYF
TGTGCCAGCAGGATCGGACAGGGCCCCTCCTACGAGCAGTACTTC
>once|TRBJ2-1|TRBV2|TRBD2
CASRITSGSSNEQFF
TGTGCCAGCAGGATTACTAGCGGGAGTTCTAATGAGCAGTTCTTC
>NA|TRBJ1-2|TRBV15|NA
CATSRSDRLSYGYTF
TGTGCCACCAGCAGATCCGATAGACTGTCCTATGGCTACACCTTC
>NA|TRBJ1-5|TRBV18|NA
CASSPQGPNQPQHF
TGTGCCAGCTCACCACAGGGGCCAAATCAGCCCCAGCATTTT
>once|TRBJ1-5|TRBV6-6|TRBD1
CASSYFQGESNQPQHF
TGTGCCAGCAGTTACTTCCAGGGGGAGAGCAATCAGCCCCAGCATTTT
>NA|TRBJ1-1|TRBV7-3|NA
CASSLSARARVTEAFF
TGTGCCAGCAGCTTATCGGCGAGGGCGCGGGTCACTGAAGCTTTCTTT
>NA|TRBJ1-6|TRBV5-1|TRBD1
CASSMMGQGGFSPLHF
TGCGCCAGCAGCATGATGGGACAGGGAGGCTTTTCACCCCTCCACTTT
>NA|TRBJ2-1|TRBV29-1|NA
CSVEPLDNNEQFF
TGCAGCGTTGAGCCCTTAGATAACAATGAGCAGTTCTTC
>NA|TRBJ2-2|TRBV10-3|TRBD1
CAISPGQIANTGELFF
TGTGCCATCAGTCCGGGACAGATCGCGAACACCGGGGAGCTGTTTTTT
>NA|TRBJ1-1|TRBV18|NA
CASSLLAGNTEAFF
TGTGCCAGCTCACTCCTCGCAGGGAACACTGAAGCTTTCTTT
>NA|TRBJ1-2|TRBV2|TRBD1
CASSEGTGLSYGYTF
TGTGCCAGCAGTGAGGGGACAGGGTTGAGCTATGGCTACACCTTC
>NA|TRBJ2-7|TRBV4-1|TRBD1
CASSQGGQGGFYEQYF
TGCGCCAGCAGCCAAGGAGGACAGGGAGGTTTCTACGAGCAGTACTTC
>few|TRBJ1-1|TRBV13|NA
CASSLRGTSRDTEAFF
TGTGCCAGCAGCTTACGAGGCACCTCGAGGGACACTGAAGCTTTCTTT
>NA|TRBJ2-3|TRBV7-2|TRBD1
CARHTGGAQYF
TGTGCCCGCCATACAGGGGGAGCGCAGTATTTT
>NA|TRBJ1-1|TRBV2|NA
CASSEYGLANTEAFF
TGTGCCAGCAGTGAATACGGACTGGCGAACACTGAAGCTTTCTTT
>NA|TRBJ1-2|TRBV5-1|NA
CASSLEGSYGYTF
TGCGCCAGCAGCTTAGAGGGTTCCTATGGCTACACCTTC
>once|TRBJ1-5|TRBV7-9|TRBD1
CASSLGTGWDQPQHF
TGTGCCAGCAGCCTAGGGACAGGGTGGGATCAGCCCCAGCATTTT
>NA|TRBJ2-1|TRBV4-1|NA
CASSQGAGVLPSYNEQFF
TGCGCCAGCAGCCAAGGGGCCGGGGTATTACCATCCTACAATGAGCAGTTCTTC
>NA|TRBJ2-2|TRBV5-1|NA
CASSHGENPNTGELFF
TGCGCCAGCAGCCATGGGGAGAATCCGAACACCGGGGAGCTGTTTTTT
>NA|TRBJ2-5|TRBV9|TRBD2
CASSVEAGGVGTQYF
TGTGCCAGCAGCGTAGAAGCGGGGGGCGTTGGGACCCAGTACTTC
>NA|TRBJ2-4|TRBV29-1|NA
CSVILDPKNIQYF
TGCAGCGTGATACTAGATCCCAAAAACATTCAGTACTTC
>NA|TRBJ2-7|TRBV11-2|TRBD2
CASSPGRGLVYEQYF
TGTGCCAGCAGTCCAGGACGGGGACTAGTCTACGAGCAGTACTTC
>NA|TRBJ1-1|TRBV6-5|NA
CASNNPSGSEAFF
TGTGCCAGCAATAACCCCTCGGGGTCTGAAGCTTTCTTT
>NA|TRBJ1-1|TRBV9|NA
CASSGHRNTEAFF
TGTGCCAGCAGCGGACACAGGAACACTGAAGCTTTCTTT
>once|TRBJ2-3|TRBV18|NA
CASSPGLVNTDTQYF
TGTGCCAGCTCACCAGGACTGGTTAACACAGATACGCAGTATTTT
>NA|TRBJ2-1|TRBV7-9|NA
CASRFLGDEQFF
TGTGCCAGCAGGTTTCTAGGTGATGAGCAGTTCTTC
>NA|TRBJ2-2|TRBV19|TRBD1
CASRSGGGELFF
TGTGCCAGTAGATCAGGGGGAGGGGAGCTGTTTTTT
>once|TRBJ1-3|TRBV5-1|NA
CASSSGLSSGNTIYF
TGCGCCAGCAGCTCGGGACTGAGCTCTGGAAACACCATATATTTT
>NA|TRBJ2-1|TRBV9|TRBD2
CASSVTSGRENEQFF
TGTGCCAGCAGCGTAACTAGCGGGAGAGAGAATGAGCAGTTCTTC
>NA|TRBJ2-7|TRBV28|TRBD2
CASRLAGAREQYF
TGTGCCAGCAGATTAGCGGGAGCTCGGGAGCAGTACTTC
>NA|TRBJ1-2|TRBV7-8|NA
CASSLAELGYGYTF
TGTGCCAGCAGCTTAGCCGAACTCGGCTATGGCTACACCTTC
>NA|TRBJ2-3|TRBV27|NA
CASSLSSPTDTQYF
TGTGCCAGCAGTTTATCTAGCCCCACAGATACGCAGTATTTT
>NA|TRBJ2-1|TRBV29-1|NA
CSAAGQNEQFF
TGCAGCGCTGCGGGACAGAATGAGCAGTTCTTC
>NA|TRBJ1-5|TRBV2|NA
CASSAETENQPQHF
TGTGCCAGCAGTGCAGAGACAGAAAATCAGCCCCAGCATTTT
>NA|TRBJ1-1|TRBV28|NA
CATDPGHSNTEAFF
TGTGCCACGGACCCGGGACACTCGAATACTGAAGCTTTCTTT
>once|TRBJ2-2|TRBV5-1|NA
CASSAGITAGLGELFF
TGCGCCAGCAGTGCCGGGATCACTGCCGGGCTCGGGGAGCTGTTTTTT
>once|TRBJ1-5|TRBV19|NA
CATSGTALQPQHF
TGTGCCACCAGCGGGACGGCTCTTCAGCCCCAGCATTTT
>once|TRBJ2-1|TRBV29-1|NA
CSSLVGGGGNEQFF
TGCAGCTCGTTGGTCGGGGGAGGGGGCAATGAGCAGTTCTTC
>NA|TRBJ2-1|TRBV5-6|NA
CASSPTVSSYNEQFF
TGTGCCAGCAGCCCCACGGTGAGCTCCTACAATGAGCAGTTCTTC
>NA|TRBJ1-1|TRBV29-1|TRBD1
CSVDRLQGQGNTEAFF
TGCAGCGTTGACCGGCTCCAGGGACAGGGGAACACTGAAGCTTTCTTT
>NA|TRBJ2-7|TRBV11-2|TRBD2
CASRMTSGSYSFTYEQYF
TGTGCCAGCAGAATGACTAGCGGGTCGTACTCTTTTACCTACGAGCAGTACTTC
>NA|TRBJ1-2|TRBV11-2|NA
CASSLERQGRDGYTF
TGTGCCAGCAGCTTAGAAAGGCAGGGCAGGGATGGCTACACCTTC
>NA|TRBJ2-7|TRBV27|NA
CASSFGRGYEQYF
TGTGCCAGCAGTTTTGGGCGGGGCTACGAGCAGTACTTC
>once|TRBJ2-1|TRBV5-1|TRBD1
CASSLGGSYAAGGEQFF
TGCGCCAGCAGCTTGGGCGGTAGCTATGCTGCAGGGGGTGAGCAGTTCTTC
>NA|TRBJ2-5|TRBV6-1|TRBD2
CASTGTSGVETQYF
TGTGCCAGCACAGGGACTAGCGGGGTAGAGACCCAGTACTTC
>NA|TRBJ2-5|TRBV6-6|TRBD2
CASSYGGLAAQETQYF
TGTGCCAGCAGTTACGGGGGACTAGCGGCTCAAGAGACCCAGTACTTC
>NA|TRBJ2-5|TRBV2|NA
CASSEGRQETQYF
TGTGCCAGCAGTGAAGGGCGGCAAGAGACCCAGTACTTC
>NA|TRBJ1-5|TRBV4-1|NA
CASSQGPLGGQPQHF
TGCGCCAGCAGCCAAGGTCCGCTGGGAGGTCAGCCCCAGCATTTT